Below, 29 T cell receptor beta chains from the same sample are listed, as sequenced in a study of glioma-infiltrating T cells. The iRepertoire nested amplicon-rescue multiplex PCR amplified TCR alpha and beta CDR3s from RNA. MiXCR, applied by TCRdb to the multiplex PCR reads, yields one record per CDR3 protein. In the table there are around 390,000 distinct CDR3 sequences, 41% of which are singletons. The sequenced material came from glioma tissue, nonneoplastic brain tissue, or PBMCs (not recorded which). The receptors derive from a human donor with low-grade glioma or glioblastoma, undergoing nonglioma brain surgery, or in good health (not recorded which).

This clonotype was found many times. The chain combines TRBV4-1 with TRBJ2-1, with 12 bases lining up with TRBD2. The germline CDR1 and CDR2 sequences are MGHRA and YSYEKL. This CDR3 spans 16 amino acids. V lost 1 base and J lost 4; bases outside the gene matches: 2. Here the CDR3 DNA reads TGCGCCAGCAGCCAAGGGACTAGCGGGGAGTACAATGAGCAGTTCTTC. It translates to CASSQGTSGEYNEQFF.

The chain carries TRBV7-8 and TRBJ1-5, with D perhaps matching TRBD1 (5 bases). The CDR3 loop spans 15 amino acids. Germline CDR1 is SGHVS and CDR2 is FQNEAQ. V lost 8 bases and J 4 bases, leaving 18 bases between the germline ends. This CDR3 is CASSPLEGLNQPQHF. CDR3 DNA sequence: TGTGCCAGCTCCCCTCTGGAGGGGCTAAATCAGCCCCAGCATTTT.

Remarks on this clonotype: Germline and junction disagree at one end, which may indicate a read error. J is TRBJ2-2 and V is TRBV27; 7 nucleotides line up with TRBD1. CDR1 is MNHEY, CDR2 SMNVEV, per germline (reference sequence). The CDR3 is made up of 15 amino acids. CDR3 sequence: CASSLMGQNTGELLF. The DNA of the CDR3 is TGTGCCAGCAGTTTAATGGGACAGAACACCGGGGAGCTGCTTTTT.

This clonotype was picked up one time. A much larger clone lies one base from this, so it may be a read error. The V and J genes are TRBV15 and TRBJ2-1, with 10 bases lining up with TRBD2. This CDR3 has 17 residues. J gave up 3 bases and V 0 bases, and 5 bases lay outside the gene matches. In germline, CDR1 is LNHNV, CDR2 YYDKDF (reference sequence). The CDR3, as DNA: TGTGCCACCAGCAGAGATACTAGCGGGGAAATCTACAATGAGCAGTTCTTC. The encoded protein is CATSRDTSGEIYNEQFF.

As concerns this clonotype: Sequence at one end of the junction differs from germline and may be a read error. The chain links TRBV28 to TRBJ1-2; D is unresolved. Germline V gene lookup returns CDR1 MDHEN and CDR2 SYDVKM. The length of the CDR3 is 14 residues. For the CDR3, the DNA is TGTGCCAGCAGCTTATCTATGATCCCCTATGGCTACACCTTC. As protein: CASSLSMIPYGYTF.

A note on this clonotype: A read error may be the cause here, since a much bigger clone is one base away. This chain uses TRBV15 with TRBJ1-4, with 9 bases that match TRBD1. CDR1 and CDR2 (germline): LNHNV, YYDKDF (reference sequence). Trimming took 8 bases from V and 5 from J; bases not matched to a gene: 3. This CDR3 contains 13 residues. CDR3 DNA: TGTGCCACCGGGGGGACAGGGAATGAAAAACTGTTTTTT. Protein sequence: CATGGTGNEKLFF.

As for this clonotype: This may be a read error, as it is one base from a much larger clone. The chain couples TRBV20-1 to TRBJ2-3, with 8 bases aligning to TRBD2. The CDR3 totals 15 residues. Germline V gene sequence: CDR1 DFQATT, CDR2 SNEGSKA (reference sequence). CDR3 loop: CSARVTSGSTYTQYF. For the CDR3, the DNA is TGCAGTGCTAGAGTAACGAGCGGGAGCACATATACGCAGTATTTT.

V usage is TRBV12-3 or TRBV12-4 and J usage is TRBJ1-5; TRBD1 is a possible D gene (5 bases). This CDR3 is built from 16 residues. V was trimmed by 6 bases and J by 3 bases, leaving 18 bases between them. The CDR3 bases are TGTGCCAGCAGCTTCTGGGGCTCGGGGTACAATCAGCCCCAGCATTTT. The encoded protein is CASSFWGSGYNQPQHF.

CDR3: CSARAPPASGSSTQETQYF. The CDR3 DNA is TGCAGTGCTAGAGCCCCCCCGGCTAGCGGGAGCTCCACTCAAGAGACCCAGTACTTC. V gene TRBV20-1 combines with J gene TRBJ2-5; TRBD2 aligns across 10 bases. The CDR3 runs to 19 residues. The J segment lost 2 bases and the V segment lost 1 base, leaving 16 bases of the junction unmatched. The V gene's germline CDR1 is DFQATT and CDR2 SNEGSKA (reference sequence).

The chain recombines TRBV7-2 with TRBJ1-2; possibly TRBD1 for D (6 bases). Germline V gives CDR1 SGHTA, CDR2 FQGNSA. Trimming left V 5 bases short and J 7 bases short, with 17 bases between. The CDR3 has 14 residues. In DNA form, the CDR3 reads TGTGCCAGCAGCAGCGAGACCAGGGGCTTTGGCTACACCTTC. This encodes CASSSETRGFGYTF.

The table lists this clonotype with many counts. In DNA form, the CDR3 reads TGCAGTGCTAGAGATCGGGGGCGGGCGTACAATGAGCAGTTCTTC. It yields the protein CSARDRGRAYNEQFF. The rearrangement uses TRBV20-1 and TRBJ2-1; D possibly uses TRBD1 or TRBD2 (6 bases each). This CDR3 region has 15 residues. Germline assignment: CDR1 DFQATT and CDR2 SNEGSKA (reference sequence). Trimming removed 0 bases from V and 4 bases from J, with 13 bases in between.

This clonotype has just a few counts. The chain carries TRBV5-4 and TRBJ2-3; the match to TRBD2 covers 12 bases. CDR1 and CDR2 (germline): SGHNT, YYREEE (reference sequence). V shed 4 bases, J shed 2 bases, and the junction held 5 bases outside the gene matches. The CDR3 covers 16 residues. CDR3 protein: CASSLRTSGNTDTQYF. CDR3 nucleotide sequence: TGTGCCAGCAGCCTCCGGACTAGCGGGAACACAGATACGCAGTATTTT.

V and J are TRBV27 and TRBJ2-7; D possibly corresponds to TRBD1 (6 bases). Trimming cost V 2 bases and J 6 bases, with 14 bases left between them. This CDR3 spans 14 amino acids. Germline CDR1 is MNHEY and CDR2 is SMNVEV (reference sequence). Written as DNA, the CDR3 is TGTGCCAGCAGTTTACTAGGACCACAGGGCGAGCAGTACTTC. Its protein is CASSLLGPQGEQYF.

The rearrangement links TRBV7-9 to TRBJ2-1, with 8 bases that match TRBD2. Trimming removed 1 base from V and 6 bases from J; junction bases left unmatched: 5. There are 15 residues in the CDR3. Germline V gene lookup returns CDR1 SEHNR and CDR2 FQNEAQ (reference sequence). Written as DNA, the CDR3 is TGTGCCAGCAGCTTAGGCGGGGGGCGTACCAATGAGCAGTTCTTC. Translated, it gives CASSLGGGRTNEQFF.

This clonotype was seen repeatedly, ten times or more. The chain links TRBV7-3 to TRBJ2-5; D uncertain. Germline assignment: CDR1 SGHTA and CDR2 FQGTGA. V gave up 5 bases and J gave up 1 base, with 8 bases separating them. CDR3 size: 13 residues. This chain's CDR3 is CASSPDSQETQYF. Here the CDR3 DNA reads TGTGCCAGCAGCCCTGATTCCCAAGAGACCCAGTACTTC.

In its sample, this clonotype was seen many times. The rearrangement links TRBV27 to TRBJ1-2; TRBD1 aligns across 9 bases. J lost 7 bases, V lost 5 bases, and 11 bases had no gene match. Germline V lookup: CDR1 MNHEY, CDR2 SMNVEV (reference sequence). The CDR3 runs 15 residues. The CDR3 coding sequence is TGTGCCAGCAGTCCATCCGGGACAGGGACGCCTGGCTACACCTTC. This encodes CASSPSGTGTPGYTF.

This clonotype was found a few times. The V and J genes are TRBV4-1 and TRBJ2-1; 15 bases agree with TRBD2. Per germline, CDR1 MGHRA and CDR2 YSYEKL. J lost 6 bases, V lost 1 base, and 4 bases had no gene match. The CDR3 totals 17 residues. Written as DNA, the CDR3 is TGCGCCAGCAGCCAAGGGGAGGGACTAGCGGGAGGCAATGAGCAGTTCTTC. It encodes CASSQGEGLAGGNEQFF.

The V call is TRBV12-3 or TRBV12-4, the J call TRBJ1-4, with D hard to call. This CDR3 comprises 14 residues. V lost 4 bases and J lost 5, with 11 bases in between. The CDR3 loop is CASSSGLSNEKLFF. CDR3 sequence (DNA): TGTGCCAGCAGTTCCGGACTTTCGAATGAAAAACTGTTTTTT.

This clonotype came up a few times. This chain joins TRBV28 and TRBJ2-1; D remains unclear. Germline loops: CDR1 MDHEN, CDR2 SYDVKM. The CDR3 sequence is 16 residues long. V lost 1 base, J lost 4 bases, and 14 bases lay in between. This chain's CDR3 is CASSLSLRLSYNEQFF. CDR3 nucleotide sequence: TGTGCCAGCAGTTTATCCCTGCGTCTGTCGTACAATGAGCAGTTCTTC.

This clonotype has more than one count but fewer than ten. The chain couples TRBV4-3 to TRBJ2-7, with TRBD2 matching over 7 bases. The CDR3 contains 16 residues. From germline, CDR1 is LGHNA and CDR2 YSLEER. The J segment lost 4 bases and the V segment lost 0 bases, leaving 9 bases of the junction unmatched. In DNA form, the CDR3 reads TGCGCCAGCAGCCAAGATGGCGGGGAGGGTGGATACGAGCAGTACTTC. Amino acid sequence: CASSQDGGEGGYEQYF.

This clonotype was observed a single time. A much more abundant neighbour one base away suggests this may be a read error. The chain employs TRBV6-2 or TRBV6-3 and TRBJ2-5, with unresolved D. The CDR3 has 13 amino acids. Germline V gives CDR1 MNHEY, CDR2 SVGEGT. The CDR3: CVSTLEGRGTQYF. As DNA, the CDR3 is TGTGTCAGCACCCTGGAAGGACGTGGGACCCAGTACTTC.

This clonotype has only one observation. Given a much more abundant clone one base away, this may be a read error. The CDR3 loop is CGATIAGPSYEQYF. In DNA, the CDR3 is TGCGGTGCTACCATAGCGGGACCTTCCTACGAGCAGTACTTC. V is TRBV20-1 and J is TRBJ2-7, with 8 bases identical to TRBD2. The germline V gene has CDR1 DFQATT and CDR2 SNEGSKA (reference sequence). The CDR3 is made up of 14 amino acids.

The V gene is TRBV28, the J gene TRBJ2-7; TRBD2 agrees at 7 bases. Trimming at V came to 8 bases and at J to 0 bases, leaving 10 bases not matched to a gene. Germline assignment: CDR1 MDHEN and CDR2 SYDVKM. The CDR3 runs to 15 residues. The CDR3 nucleotides read TGTGCCAGCCGTTATAGCGGGTGGAGCTCCTACGAGCAGTACTTC. Protein: CASRYSGWSSYEQYF.

The gene calls are TRBV4-1 and TRBJ1-3; D call uncertain. Germline V lookup: CDR1 MGHRA, CDR2 YSYEKL. The V end was cut by 0 bases, the J end by 0 bases, with 9 bases between. This CDR3 is built from 16 residues. CDR3 sequence (DNA): TGCGCCAGCAGCCAAGATCGACGGAACTCTGGAAACACCATATATTTT. Encoded protein: CASSQDRRNSGNTIYF.

As regards this clonotype: A read error may account for a junction end that differs from germline. V is TRBV7-2 and J is TRBJ2-3; D might be TRBD2 (6 bases). Germline V CDR1 and CDR2: SGHTA, FQGNSA. This CDR3 has 16 amino acids. For the CDR3, the DNA is TGTGCCAACAGCTTAGGATCTGGGAGGTCGGCAGATACGCAGTATTTT. Its translation is CANSLGSGRSADTQYF.

This clonotype showed up many times. CDR3 residues: CASILRGTSGFNEQFF. In DNA, the CDR3 is TGTGCCAGCATCCTCCGTGGGACTAGCGGATTCAATGAGCAGTTCTTC. This chain connects TRBV27 to TRBJ2-1, with 11 bases lining up with TRBD2. With 7 bases clipped from V and 6 bases from J, the junction kept 11 bases outside the gene matches. The CDR3 covers 16 residues. Germline-derived CDR1 and CDR2 are MNHEY and SMNVEV (reference sequence).

This clonotype was observed at least ten times. For the CDR3, the DNA is TGTGCCAGCAGTTACAGCAATGGGGGCTCCTACGAGCAGTACTTC. This sequence encodes CASSYSNGGSYEQYF. This chain connects TRBV6-5 to TRBJ2-7, with D perhaps matching TRBD1 or TRBD2 (5 bases each). The length of the CDR3 is 15 residues. Germline V gene sequence: CDR1 MNHEY, CDR2 SVGAGI. V shed 2 bases and J shed 0 bases, with 11 bases lying between them.

This clonotype was detected many times. J is TRBJ2-3 and V is TRBV15; D is uncertain. The CDR3 runs 13 residues. Germline V gene data show CDR1 as LNHNV and CDR2 as YYDKDF (reference sequence). Trimming removed 3 bases at V and 3 bases at J, with 7 bases between. DNA for the CDR3: TGTGCCACCAGCAGGGTTCGGACAGATACGCAGTATTTT. Its translation is CATSRVRTDTQYF. The whole variable domain, remainder taken from reference TRBV15 and TRBJ2-3, is DAMVIQNPRYQVTQFGKPVTLSCSQTLNHNVMYWYQQKSSQAPKLLFHYYDKDFNNEADTPDNFQSRRPNTSFCFLDIRSPGLGDTAMYLCATSRVRTDTQYFGPGTRLTVL.

There are many counts of this clonotype. This sequence joins TRBV7-2 and TRBJ2-5; a weak D match, TRBD2 (5 bases). Germline assignment: CDR1 SGHTA and CDR2 FQGNSA. V lost 5 bases and J lost 5, with 21 bases in between. This CDR3 contains 16 residues. The CDR3 bases are TGTGCCAGCAGCGGACGGGCCGCACAAGGCGGGGAGACCCAGTACTTC. Translated, it gives CASSGRAAQGGETQYF.